This T cell receptor (beta chain) was recovered during a study of blood T cell repertoires in COVID-19. Background on the study: The United States, Italy and Spain provided the acute and convalescent COVID-19 samples. T cells, B-cell-depleted T cells, or PBMCs supplied cDNA or gDNA.

The CDR3 is 13 amino acids. Germline CDR1 is MNHEY and CDR2 is SVGAGI. Trimming cost V 7 bases and J 4 bases, with 13 bases left between them. Source study methods: Amplifying reference gene primers gave estimates of nucleated cell counts. Method: immunoSEQ multiplex PCR; TCRdb's copy keeps in-frame clones and lacks some. The D gene and trimming were derived from the DNA, and the V and J assignments and clone size from that table. The table has roughly 120,000 clones, around 80% seen once. This clone appeared once. The chain carries TRBV6-5 and TRBJ1-2, with TRBD1 as a possible D gene (6 bases). Sequencing input: peripheral blood. This receptor was identified in a woman of 80 years or more with active or convalescent COVID-19. The CDR3 coding sequence is TGTGCCAGCATCGCCGGGACAACCTATGGCTACACCTTC. This translates into CASIAGTTYGYTF.